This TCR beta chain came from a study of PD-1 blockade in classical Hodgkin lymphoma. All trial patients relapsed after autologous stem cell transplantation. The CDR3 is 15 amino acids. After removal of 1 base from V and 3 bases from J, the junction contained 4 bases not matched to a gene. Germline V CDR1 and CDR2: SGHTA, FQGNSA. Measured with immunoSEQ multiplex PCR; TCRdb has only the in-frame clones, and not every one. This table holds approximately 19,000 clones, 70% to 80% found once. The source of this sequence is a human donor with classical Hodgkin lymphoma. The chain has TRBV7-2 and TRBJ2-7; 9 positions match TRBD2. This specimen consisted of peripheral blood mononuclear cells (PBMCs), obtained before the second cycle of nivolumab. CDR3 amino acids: CASSLEAGGHYEQYF. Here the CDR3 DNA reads TGTGCCAGCAGCTTAGAGGCGGGGGGGCACTACGAGCAGTACTTC. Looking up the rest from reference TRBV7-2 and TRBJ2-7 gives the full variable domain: GAGVSQSPSNKVTEKGKDVELRCDPISGHTALYWYRQSLGQGLEFLIYFQGNSAPDKSGLPSDRFSAERTGGSVSTLTIQRTQQEDSAVYLCASSLEAGGHYEQYFGPGTRLTVT.